The 19 T cell receptor beta chains given below trace back to one sample, sequenced in a study of type 1 and type 2 diabetes patients. PCR was run on genomic DNA. Amplification of the beta chain CDR3 used 30 forward and 13 reverse multiplex primers. A single record per CDR3 protein comes from TCRdb applying MiXCR to the multiplex PCR reads. The data contain 250,000 or so distinct CDR3 sequences, approximately 45% of them singletons. Sequenced material: peripheral blood mononuclear cells (PBMCs). Receptor source: a man between 18 and 35 years old with type 2 diabetes.

This clonotype was counted a few times. The V gene is TRBV28, the J gene TRBJ2-1; D might be TRBD2 (6 bases). Germline V gene sequence: CDR1 MDHEN, CDR2 SYDVKM. This CDR3 contains 15 residues. V gave up 1 base and J gave up 6 bases, with 13 bases separating them. The CDR3 spells CASSLSGVRGNEQFF. CDR3 DNA: TGTGCCAGCAGTTTATCGGGGGTGAGGGGCAATGAGCAGTTCTTC.

This clonotype was seen repeatedly, ten times or more. The CDR3 reads CASSLARRDYGYTF. In DNA, the CDR3 is TGTGCCAGCAGCTTAGCTAGGAGGGACTATGGCTACACCTTC. This chain uses TRBV7-8 with TRBJ1-2, with no clear D. Germline V gene sequence: CDR1 SGHVS, CDR2 FQNEAQ. The CDR3 contains 14 residues. V lost 0 bases to trimming and J lost 3 bases, with 8 bases between them.

The CDR3 DNA reads as TGTGCCAGTACAAGAAGGGGGACAGGGGGTGCCGGCTACACCTTC. Its translation: CASTRRGTGGAGYTF. The chain combines TRBV19 with TRBJ1-2; 11 nucleotides agree with TRBD1. The CDR3 sequence is 15 residues long. CDR1 and CDR2 (germline): LNHDA, SQIVND (reference sequence). V was pared by 7 bases and J by 8 bases, with 12 bases of the junction left unmatched.

As to this clonotype: A much larger clone lies one base from this, so it may be a read error. This rearrangement joins TRBV2 to TRBJ2-7; TRBD1 matches at 7 bases. This CDR3 region has 16 residues. The germline V gene encodes CDR1 SNHLY and CDR2 FYNNEI. V lost 7 bases and J lost 1; bases outside the gene matches: 13. The CDR3 DNA reads TGTGCCAGCATAGAGGGGACAGCTACCGAGTCCTACGAGCAGTACTTC. Protein: CASIEGTATESYEQYF.

The chain combines TRBV14 with TRBJ2-7, with D possibly called TRBD1 or TRBD2 (5 bases each). Looked up from germline, CDR1 is SGHDN and CDR2 is FVKESK. The CDR3 totals 15 residues. Trimming took 2 bases from V and 0 from J, leaving 11 bases between them. The chain's CDR3 is CASSQRGLSSYEQYF. The CDR3 DNA is TGTGCCAGCAGCCAACGGGGCTTGAGCTCCTACGAGCAGTACTTC.

This sequence joins TRBV10-1 and TRBJ1-4, with 7 positions matching TRBD1. This CDR3 is built from 13 residues. Germline-derived CDR1 and CDR2 are WNHNN and SYGVQD (reference sequence). Trimming cost V 5 bases and J 8 bases; bases outside gene matches: 5. The CDR3 protein is CASSNDRAEKLFF. CDR3 sequence (DNA): TGCGCCAGCAGTAACGACAGGGCGGAAAAACTGTTTTTT.

This clonotype was seen only once. The chain couples TRBV7-8 to TRBJ2-7; D ambiguous. The CDR3 spans 13 residues. Germline values: CDR1 SGHVS, CDR2 FQNEAQ. V was trimmed by 1 base and J by 7 bases, leaving 11 bases between them. For the CDR3, the DNA is TGTGCCAGCAGCTTAGGTGAGCCTCGGGAGCAGTACTTC. This codes for CASSLGEPREQYF.

The V and J genes are TRBV25-1 and TRBJ2-1; D gene ambiguous. The end of the DNA is better explained by TRBJ2-7, so the J call may be wrong. The CDR3 runs to 13 residues. Germline values: CDR1 MGHDK, CDR2 SYGVNS. The CDR3 DNA is TGTGCCAGCAGAGATACAGCGAACTACGAGCAGTACTTC. Translating gives CASRDTANYEQYF.

A single count supports this clonotype. The chain has TRBV11-3 and TRBJ2-1; D might be TRBD1 (7 bases). This CDR3 comprises 14 residues. V lost 5 bases, J lost 6 bases, and 14 bases lay in between. CDR1 and CDR2 (germline): SGHNT, YENEEA. Here the CDR3 reads CASSTPGGGNEQFF. In nucleotides, the CDR3 is TGTGCCAGCAGCACTCCAGGGGGAGGCAATGAGCAGTTCTTC.

The sample holds a few counts of this clonotype. The V and J genes are TRBV19 and TRBJ2-1; D is uncertain. The V end was cut by 6 bases, the J end by 5 bases, with 17 bases between. Looked up from germline, CDR1 is LNHDA and CDR2 is SQIVND (reference sequence). The CDR3 contains 15 residues. For the CDR3, the DNA is TGTGCCAGTAGACTATACTCGAGTAAGCACAATGAGCAGTTCTTC. Translating gives CASRLYSSKHNEQFF.

The chain couples TRBV19 to TRBJ2-1; 8 nucleotides match TRBD1. The CDR3 is 14 residues long. Germline CDR1 reads LNHDA; CDR2 reads SQIVND (reference sequence). J gave up 4 bases and V 6 bases, and 5 bases lay outside the gene matches. CDR3: CASRGGQEYNEQFF. CDR3 in DNA: TGTGCCAGTAGAGGGGGACAGGAGTACAATGAGCAGTTCTTC.

CDR3 sequence reads: CAWSSDSVNSNQPQHF. The CDR3, as DNA: TGTGCCTGGAGTTCGGACAGCGTTAATAGCAATCAGCCCCAGCATTTT. This rearrangement joins TRBV30 to TRBJ1-5, with a possible D match to TRBD1 (6 bases). CDR3 length: 16 residues. V lost 2 bases and J lost 0, with 14 bases in between. In germline, CDR1 is GTSNPN, CDR2 SVGIG (reference sequence).

The chain is built from TRBV6-1 and TRBJ2-7; weak D call: TRBD1 (6 bases). The V and J ends lost 1 base and 4 bases respectively, with 20 bases between them. Germline V gene sequence: CDR1 MNHNS, CDR2 SASEGT. The CDR3 sequence is 17 residues long. CDR3 DNA sequence: TGTGCCAGCAGTGAAGGTCGTTGGGGGCGAGCAGTTTACGAGCAGTACTTC. The encoded protein is CASSEGRWGRAVYEQYF.

This chain links TRBV6-1 with TRBJ2-6, with D uncertain. V gave up 0 bases and J gave up 2 bases, with 8 bases separating them. The CDR3 runs to 16 residues. The V gene's germline CDR1 is MNHNS and CDR2 SASEGT. CDR3 loop: CASSEATRPGANVLTF. The CDR3 bases are TGTGCCAGCAGTGAAGCTACCAGACCTGGGGCCAACGTCCTGACTTTC.

V usage is TRBV5-1 and J usage is TRBJ2-7; TRBD1 matches at 10 bases. The junction had 13 bases not matched to a gene; V was cut back by 2 bases and J by 8 bases. Germline CDR1 and CDR2: SGHRS and YFSETQ. The CDR3 runs to 16 residues. DNA for the CDR3: TGCGCCAGCAGCTTTGCCTCGGACAGGGGGAAATCTCAGCAGTACTTC. Translated, it gives CASSFASDRGKSQQYF.

This clonotype has more than one count but fewer than ten. The rearrangement joins TRBV7-6 to TRBJ1-2; D unclear. This CDR3 contains 14 residues. V was trimmed by 5 bases and J by 2 bases, leaving 12 bases between them. Per germline, CDR1 SGHVS and CDR2 FNYEAQ. CDR3 nucleotide sequence: TGTGCCAGCAGCCCTCTGCACGGAAACTATGGCTACACCTTC. This encodes CASSPLHGNYGYTF.

The sample holds one count of this clonotype. The rearrangement links TRBV7-3 to TRBJ1-5, with 9 bases fitting TRBD1. The CDR3 loop spans 15 amino acids. CDR1 and CDR2 from the germline V gene are SGHTA and FQGTGA. J gave up 7 bases and V 2 bases, and 6 bases lay outside the gene matches. DNA for the CDR3: TGTGCCAGCAGCTTAGGGGACAGGGAGGGACAGCCCCAGCATTTT. It encodes CASSLGDREGQPQHF.

The rearrangement uses TRBV5-1 and TRBJ2-2; D uncertain. CDR1 and CDR2 from the germline V gene are SGHRS and YFSETQ. The V and J ends lost 0 bases and 2 bases respectively, with 14 bases between them. The CDR3 covers 17 residues. Here the CDR3 DNA reads TGCGCCAGCAGCTTGGGTGGAAGGAAGGTTAACACCGGGGAGCTGTTTTTT. Protein product: CASSLGGRKVNTGELFF.

This clonotype has only a few counts. The rearrangement uses TRBV20-1 and TRBJ1-6; D is possibly TRBD1 (6 bases). This CDR3 has 14 amino acids. With 1 base removed from V and 7 bases from J, the gap between germline ends came to 11 bases. Germline V gene lookup returns CDR1 DFQATT and CDR2 SNEGSKA (reference sequence). The CDR3 coding sequence is TGCAGTGCTAGAGGGGGGCAAGAGAATTCACCCCTCCACTTT. This translates into CSARGGQENSPLHF.